The 2 T cell receptor beta chains below come from one sample, sequenced in a study of cytomegalovirus exposure and HLA in healthy donors. A multiplex PCR was run with 60 Vbeta primers and 13 Jbeta primers. Sequenced by immunoSEQ multiplex PCR; TCRdb stores in-frame clones only, minus some. The sample has some 200,000 clones, around 85% seen once. The specimen sequenced was PBMCs. These receptors were collected from a man aged 45 to 65 in good health and CMV-seronegative.

The rearrangement uses TRBV6-6 and TRBJ2-3, with 12 positions matching TRBD2. Germline V gene lookup returns CDR1 MNHNY and CDR2 SVGAGI (reference sequence). CDR3 length: 16 residues. With 4 bases clipped from V and 1 base from J, the junction kept 3 bases outside the gene matches. The CDR3: CASSSTSGSGTDTQYF. Written as DNA, the CDR3 is TGTGCCAGCAGTTCGACTAGCGGGAGTGGCACAGATACGCAGTATTTT.

This rearrangement joins TRBV2 to TRBJ2-7, with 9 nucleotides matching TRBD2. Losses at the gene ends were 4 bases for V and 3 bases for J; bases not matched to a gene: 7. CDR1 and CDR2 (germline): SNHLY, FYNNEI. This CDR3 has 15 residues. CDR3 sequence reads: CASSARASGDYEQYF. CDR3 DNA: TGTGCCAGCAGTGCTCGGGCTAGCGGGGACTACGAGCAGTACTTC.